This TCR beta chain was retrieved from a study of T cell responses to AZD1222 COVID-19 vaccine. Study conclusions and caveats: In a largely white British group with more females than males, clonal diversity was possibly underestimated.

As to this clone: The antigen is unknown. The sample has other DNA sequences that encode this CDR3 too.

TCRdb's copy holds only in-frame clones and misses some; the assay was immunoSEQ multiplex PCR. The sample yields some 190,000 clones, approximately 94% seen once. CDR1 and CDR2 (germline): SGHRS, YFSETQ. V gave up 4 bases and J gave up 4 bases; unmatched junction bases: 6. This CDR3 is built from 15 residues. The sample here was peripheral blood, taken 28 days after the second dose of the MenACWY control vaccine. The source of this sequence is an adult who received the MenACWY meningococcal vaccine as a control. The chain links TRBV5-1 to TRBJ2-1, with TRBD2 identical over 9 bases. CDR3 sequence (DNA): TGCGCCAGCAGCCTCTTAGCGGGGGCGTACAATGAGCAGTTCTTC. The encoded protein is CASSLLAGAYNEQFF.